The entry below describes one TCR beta chain. What this receptor recognizes is not known. No much larger clone exists at a distance of one base, and base qualities are not known. From the cysteine up to the phenylalanine, the CDR3 has a length of 16 residues. Only the CDR3 region is kept as DNA, spanning 48 bases read in frame from base 1. CDR1 and CDR2 are drawn from the germline V gene: KGHDR, SFDVKD. Trimming takes 0 bases off V and 6 bases off J; junction bases not matched to a gene: 4. Library creation used the immunoSEQ multiplex PCR assay. In its TCRdb copy, this immuneACCESS table keeps in-frame sequences only and misses some clones. Where compared with another copy, unresolved V genes explain less than half of these, and the others have no known cause. Counted in this sample were some 82,000 clones; 70% to 90% of them appeared once. The ten largest make up over 15% of the sample. The sample belongs to a study of control samples from healthy donors and cancer patients (dated by TCRdb to the early 2020s).

The sequence links TRBV24-1 to TRBJ2-1, and 10 bases in between align with TRBD2. Material: blood. The sequence came from a man aged 45 to 65 in good health. The CDR3 loop reads CATSDLSSGSPNEQFF. The nucleotides read TGTGCCACCAGTGATTTGTCTAGCGGGAGTCCCAATGAGCAGTTCTTC.